The 31 T cell receptor beta chains below all came from one sample that was sequenced in a study of cytomegalovirus exposure and HLA in healthy donors. In the PCR, 60 Vbeta and 13 Jbeta primers were used. Only in-frame clones appear in the TCRdb table, and some are missing; sequencing was by immunoSEQ multiplex PCR. Found here are tens of thousands of clones; the top ten clones hold approximately 12%. Sequencing was performed on PBMCs. The source of these receptors is a woman in her twenties or thirties in good health and CMV-seropositive.

V usage is TRBV30 and J usage is TRBJ2-5; maybe TRBD2 (5 bases). The CDR3 has 21 residues. Per the germline V gene, CDR1 is GTSNPN and CDR2 is SVGIG (reference sequence). Trimming pared 0 bases from V and 2 bases from J, leaving 31 bases between. Here the CDR3 reads CAWSVLVGTIEVRAGQETQYF. In DNA form, the CDR3 reads TGTGCCTGGAGTGTACTTGTCGGTACAATAGAAGTGCGGGCTGGGCAAGAGACCCAGTACTTC.

This chain connects TRBV6-6 to TRBJ1-2, with D possibly matching TRBD1 (6 bases). Per germline, CDR1 MNHNY and CDR2 SVGAGI (reference sequence). This CDR3 is built from 15 residues. V was clipped by 2 bases and J by 4 bases, with 14 bases between them. CDR3: CASSYHPRGTYGYTF. CDR3 nucleotides: TGTGCCAGCAGTTACCATCCGAGGGGGACCTATGGCTACACCTTC.

J is TRBJ2-3 and V is TRBV5-4; D is unresolved. CDR1 SGHNT and CDR2 YYREEE come from the germline V gene (reference sequence). The CDR3 loop spans 13 amino acids. The ends were cut back, 6 bases at V and 0 bases at J, with 8 bases in the middle. The CDR3 loop reads CASTSSSTDTQYF. The CDR3 nucleotides are TGTGCCAGCACCAGTTCTAGCACAGATACGCAGTATTTT. The entire variable domain, with the rest obtained from reference TRBV5-4 and TRBJ2-3, is as follows: ETGVTQSPTHLIKTRGQQVTLRCSSQSGHNTVSWYQQALGQGPQFIFQYYREEENGRGNFPPRFSGLQFPNYSSELNVNALELDDSALYLCASTSSSTDTQYFGPGTRLTVL.

The rearrangement links TRBV11-3 to TRBJ1-3; unclear D gene. Trimming cost V 2 bases and J 0 bases, with 14 bases left between them. Germline CDR1 is SGHNT and CDR2 is YENEEA. There are 17 residues in the CDR3. The CDR3 nucleotides read TGTGCCAGCAGCTTACGTGGACTCTTGAGCTCTGGAAACACCATATATTTT. Protein: CASSLRGLLSSGNTIYF.

The chain has TRBV30 and TRBJ1-1; no reliable D call. The length of the CDR3 is 12 residues. V lost 5 bases and J 0 bases, leaving 7 bases between the germline ends. Germline V gene lookup returns CDR1 GTSNPN and CDR2 SVGIG (reference sequence). CDR3 sequence (DNA): TGTGCCTGGGAACATTTGAACACTGAAGCTTTCTTT. Residues: CAWEHLNTEAFF.

The genes are TRBV21-1 and TRBJ1-1; TRBD1 is the table's D call, not checked against the DNA. TRBV21-1 has pseudogene status. CDR3 size: 13 residues. The CDR3 reads CASSRGTESSAFF. The CDR3 DNA reads TGTGCCAGCAGCAGAGGGACAGAGAGTAGCGCTTTCTTT.

The chain combines TRBV29-1 with TRBJ1-1; D uncertain. CDR3 size: 13 residues. The V gene's germline CDR1 is SQVTM and CDR2 ANQGSEA. Trimming shortened V by 4 bases and J by 1 base, and 10 bases separated the two germline ends. CDR3 bases: TGCAGCGTTGCGAGGGTACAGAACACTGAAGCTTTCTTT. It yields the protein CSVARVQNTEAFF.

The chain's CDR3 is CAWSHGGGEAFF. The CDR3, as DNA: TGTGCCTGGAGTCATGGGGGCGGTGAAGCTTTCTTT. The rearrangement joins TRBV30 to TRBJ1-1; maybe TRBD1 (6 bases). The CDR3 has 12 amino acids. Germline V CDR1 and CDR2: GTSNPN, SVGIG (reference sequence). V was shortened by 2 bases and J by 7 bases, with 11 bases between the two germline ends. The variable domain in full, completed from reference TRBV30 and TRBJ1-1, reads SQTIHQWPATLVQPVGSPLSLECTVEGTSNPNLYWYRQAAGRGLQLLFYSVGIGQISSEVPQNLSASRPQDRQFILSSKKLLLSDSGFYLCAWSHGGGEAFFGQGTRLTVV.

V gene TRBV6-1 combines with J gene TRBJ2-1, with 9 bases matching TRBD2. The CDR3 spans 16 residues. The germline V gene has CDR1 MNHNS and CDR2 SASEGT. V was pared by 0 bases and J by 6 bases, with 6 bases of the junction left unmatched. DNA of the CDR3: TGTGCCAGCAGTGAAGCCGGCGGGAGGGCCGCCAATGAGCAGTTCTTC. This sequence encodes CASSEAGGRAANEQFF.

Remarks on this clone: Germline and junction disagree at one end, which may indicate a read error. The chain carries TRBV5-1 and TRBJ2-7; D is possibly TRBD1 (6 bases). In germline, CDR1 is SGHRS, CDR2 YFSETQ. The CDR3 length is 15 residues. The CDR3 reads CASSLGALRGHEQSF. Written as DNA, the CDR3 is TGCGCCAGCAGCTTGGGTGCCCTAAGGGGACACGAGCAGTCCTTC.

The chain combines TRBV25-1 with TRBJ2-3; D may be TRBD2 (6 bases). V lost 0 bases and J lost 3, with 10 bases in between. The CDR3 has 15 amino acids. Germline V CDR1 and CDR2: MGHDK, SYGVNS. The CDR3 nucleotides read TGTGCCAGCAGTGAATATTTGGGGGGAACAGATACGCAGTATTTT. It is translated as CASSEYLGGTDTQYF.

V is TRBV6-1 and J is TRBJ2-7, with 7 nucleotides matching TRBD2. V was pared by 6 bases and J by 2 bases, with 7 bases of the junction left unmatched. The CDR3 is 14 amino acids. Per the germline V gene, CDR1 is MNHNS and CDR2 is SASEGT. The CDR3 protein is CASSGTIPPYEQYF. The CDR3 region has the DNA TGTGCCAGCAGCGGGACTATCCCTCCCTACGAGCAGTACTTC.

The V and J genes are TRBV7-9 and TRBJ1-5; no firm D call. This CDR3 is 14 amino acids long. Germline lookup yields CDR1 SEHNR and CDR2 FQNEAQ (reference sequence). The germline V and J ends were trimmed by 1 base and 5 bases, with 9 bases remaining between them. This CDR3 is CASSLETSYQPQHF. DNA for the CDR3: TGTGCCAGCAGCTTAGAGACAAGTTATCAGCCCCAGCATTTT.

The chain is built from TRBV9 and TRBJ2-3; 8 positions match TRBD2. V trimming: 2 bases; J trimming: 0 bases; junction bases outside the gene matches: 2. Germline V gene lookup returns CDR1 SGDLS and CDR2 YYNGEE. The CDR3 runs 15 residues. The CDR3 reads CASSVTSGSTDTQYF. CDR3 DNA: TGTGCCAGCAGCGTCACTAGCGGAAGCACAGATACGCAGTATTTT.

This rearrangement joins TRBV13 to TRBJ2-7; D gene uncertain. The germline V gene encodes CDR1 PRHDT and CDR2 FYEKMQ (reference sequence). The CDR3 is 14 amino acids. The V and J ends lost 5 bases and 7 bases respectively, with 18 bases between them. This CDR3 is CASSPSPQSKEQYF. In DNA, the CDR3 is TGTGCCAGCAGCCCCTCACCGCAGTCGAAGGAGCAGTACTTC.

The chain uses TRBV5-1 and TRBJ2-1; 9 bases match TRBD2. Germline V gene sequence: CDR1 SGHRS, CDR2 YFSETQ. V lost 1 base to trimming and J lost 9 bases; unmatched junction nucleotides: 8. The CDR3 has 15 amino acids. CDR3 sequence reads: CASSLSASGMGEQFF. Here the CDR3 DNA reads TGCGCCAGCAGCTTGTCGGCTAGCGGGATGGGTGAGCAGTTCTTC.

J is TRBJ2-5 and V is TRBV5-1, with D perhaps TRBD2 (6 bases). V lost 0 bases and J lost 4, with 16 bases in between. This CDR3 contains 16 residues. Germline V gene lookup returns CDR1 SGHRS and CDR2 YFSETQ. This chain's CDR3 is CASSLGLGGRSETQYF. The DNA for the CDR3 is TGCGCCAGCAGCTTGGGACTAGGAGGGAGGTCAGAGACCCAGTACTTC.

This sequence joins TRBV6-5 and TRBJ2-7; 8 nucleotides align to TRBD1. CDR1 is MNHEY, CDR2 SVGAGI, per germline. The CDR3 covers 14 residues. V trimming: 0 bases; J trimming: 2 bases; junction bases outside the gene matches: 0. CDR3 sequence: CASSYSTGAYEQYF. The CDR3 DNA sequence: TGTGCCAGCAGTTACTCGACAGGGGCCTACGAGCAGTACTTC.

V and J are TRBV6-5 and TRBJ2-2, with 11 positions matching TRBD2. V gave up 4 bases and J gave up 4 bases; unmatched junction bases: 5. Germline V lookup: CDR1 MNHEY, CDR2 SVGAGI. This CDR3 region has 16 residues. Here the CDR3 DNA reads TGTGCCAGCAGTTCAATAGCGGGAGGGTTCACCGGGGAGCTGTTTTTT. Protein: CASSSIAGGFTGELFF.

About this clone: One junction end does not reproduce the germline sequence, and a read error may be involved. Other DNA sequences from this sample encode an identical CDR3 as well. The rearrangement uses TRBV6-5 and TRBJ1-6; 8 bases are shared with TRBD1. This CDR3 has 15 amino acids. Germline loops: CDR1 MNHEY, CDR2 SVGAGI. The CDR3 nucleotides are TGTGCCAGCAGTTACTCGCAGGGGGCGAATTCACCCCTACACTTT. This translates into CASSYSQGANSPLHF.

The rearrangement joins TRBV27 to TRBJ1-4; 7 nucleotides align to TRBD1. This CDR3 region has 15 residues. The ends lost 4 bases at V and 0 bases at J; junction bases unmatched: 2. The germline V gene encodes CDR1 MNHEY and CDR2 SMNVEV (reference sequence). DNA for the CDR3: TGTGCCAGCAGTTGGGACAGTACAACTAATGAAAAACTGTTTTTT. Amino acid sequence: CASSWDSTTNEKLFF.

The chain employs TRBV6-5 and TRBJ2-7; no clear D gene. Deletions cut 5 bases from V and 4 bases from J, with 12 bases between. Germline CDR1 reads MNHEY; CDR2 reads SVGAGI. The length of the CDR3 is 13 residues. CDR3 in DNA: TGTGCCAGCAGTGCCACCCCACAGTACGAGCAGTACTTC. Translated: CASSATPQYEQYF.

The V call is TRBV4-1, the J call TRBJ1-5; D is possibly TRBD1 (6 bases). The CDR3 extends over 18 amino acids. Germline V gene sequence: CDR1 MGHRA, CDR2 YSYEKL. Trimming left V 3 bases short and J 4 bases short, with 22 bases between. This CDR3 is CASSQGRRDTGGNQPQHF. In DNA form, the CDR3 reads TGCGCCAGCAGCCAGGGACGCCGGGACACGGGAGGTAATCAGCCCCAGCATTTT.

V gene TRBV11-2 combines with J gene TRBJ2-7; D gene uncertain. Germline loops: CDR1 SGHAT, CDR2 FQNNGV. CDR3 length: 13 amino acids. V lost 1 base and J lost 1, with 5 bases in between. CDR3 nucleotide sequence: TGTGCCAGCAGCTTAGCAGGTTCCTACGAGCAGTACTTC. Its translation is CASSLAGSYEQYF.

CDR3 sequence: CASSSGQGVGDQPQHF. The CDR3 DNA follows: TGTGCCAGCAGCTCAGGACAGGGGGTGGGAGATCAGCCCCAGCATTTT. V usage is TRBV5-4 and J usage is TRBJ1-5; 10 bases line up with TRBD1. The V gene's germline CDR1 is SGHNT and CDR2 YYREEE (reference sequence). V lost 3 bases and J lost 5; bases outside the gene matches: 8. This CDR3 is built from 16 residues. Combining the CDR3 with reference TRBV5-4 and TRBJ1-5 gives the whole variable domain ETGVTQSPTHLIKTRGQQVTLRCSSQSGHNTVSWYQQALGQGPQFIFQYYREEENGRGNFPPRFSGLQFPNYSSELNVNALELDDSALYLCASSSGQGVGDQPQHFGDGTRLSIL.

This CDR3 is CASRAYRGPDEAFF. The CDR3 DNA reads TGTGCCAGTAGAGCGTACAGGGGGCCGGACGAAGCTTTCTTT. V gene TRBV19 combines with J gene TRBJ1-1; 9 bases map to TRBD1. Trimming at V came to 6 bases and at J to 8 bases, leaving 10 bases not matched to a gene. Germline CDR1 LNHDA, CDR2 SQIVND (reference sequence). The CDR3 loop spans 14 amino acids.

This chain links TRBV7-9 with TRBJ2-7; TRBD2 matches at 8 bases. Germline V gene lookup returns CDR1 SEHNR and CDR2 FQNEAQ (reference sequence). J lost 3 bases, V lost 5 bases, and 3 bases had no gene match. CDR3 length equals 13 residues. The CDR3: CASSLSGGYEQYF. Written as DNA, the CDR3 is TGTGCCAGCAGCCTGAGCGGGGGCTACGAGCAGTACTTC.

The chain uses TRBV29-1 and TRBJ1-1, with D possibly matching TRBD1 (6 bases). The CDR3 has 13 residues. V dropped 6 bases and J dropped 3 bases, with 14 bases sitting between them. Germline assignment: CDR1 SQVTM and CDR2 ANQGSEA. The CDR3 region has the DNA TGCAGCGTACACAGGGTAATGGACACTGAAGCTTTCTTT. Its translation is CSVHRVMDTEAFF. The full variable domain, its missing parts supplied by reference TRBV29-1 and TRBJ1-1, is SAVISQKPSRDICQRGTSLTIQCQVDSQVTMMFWYRQQPGQSLTLIATANQGSEATYESGFVIDKFPISRPNLTFSTLTVSNMSPEDSSIYLCSVHRVMDTEAFFGQGTRLTVV.

As concerns this clone: Because the CDR3's place on the DNA is in doubt, the DNA is left out and the CDR3 is given as listed by TCRdb. The CDR3: CASSFARGTAPEYF. This chain connects TRBV5-6 to TRBJ2-7; TRBD1 was called by the table and not checked on the DNA. The germline V gene has CDR1 SGHDT and CDR2 YYEEEE. Termini included, the CDR3 measures 14 amino acids.

This chain joins TRBV7-3 and TRBJ2-5; D may be TRBD2 (6 bases). The CDR3 spans 15 residues. V was shortened by 5 bases and J by 5 bases, with 18 bases between the two germline ends. Germline V gives CDR1 SGHTA, CDR2 FQGTGA. The CDR3 protein is CASSPYGRGEETQYF. The DNA of the CDR3 is TGTGCCAGCAGCCCGTATGGGCGGGGCGAGGAGACCCAGTACTTC.

The rearrangement joins TRBV18 to TRBJ1-2; no clear D gene. From germline, CDR1 is KGHSH and CDR2 LQKENI. The CDR3 contains 15 residues. V dropped 1 base and J dropped 2 bases, with 11 bases sitting between them. CDR3 residues: CASSPRLYGNYGYTF. The CDR3, as DNA: TGTGCCAGCTCACCACGGTTGTACGGGAACTATGGCTACACCTTC.